The sample holds many counts of the clone carrying this TCR beta chain. The antigen remains unidentified. Amplified TCR beta CDR3 regions came from RNA transcripts. A set of HTBI primers served as the primers for a first-round RT-PCR of the TCR CDR3. TCRdb reprocessed the multiplex PCR reads with MiXCR, giving one entry per CDR3 protein. Of 500,000 or so distinct CDR3 sequences detected, approximately 16% appear once; the ten largest clones hold over 25%. This record belongs to a study of T cells in Graves' hyperthyroidism and ophthalmopathy. Study outcomes and limitations: Ophthalmopathy, as predicted by the model, came a median around 7 months after the prediction. Also found in blood were most expanded thyroid clonotypes above 0.001.

This sequence was found in a woman aged 25 to 39 with Graves' ophthalmopathy. Sequenced material: blood.

DNA for the CDR3: TGTGCCAGCAGCCCAGTGGCGGGAGCTAATCTGGAGACCCAGTACTTC. The encoded protein is CASSPVAGANLETQYF. This chain connects TRBV28 to TRBJ2-5, with 7 bases aligning to TRBD2. Unmatched junction bases numbered 15, after V lost 6 bases and J lost 5 bases. This CDR3 is 16 amino acids long. Germline V gene lookup returns CDR1 MDHEN and CDR2 SYDVKM.